Following are 12 T cell receptor beta chains from one sample sequenced in a study of blood T cells in healthy people across ages. A second PCR of 7 to 11 cycles used a sample-barcoded 5' primer and a J-beta primer mix. One entry per CDR3 protein results from TCRdb running MiXCR on the 5' RACE reads. The table lists over a million distinct CDR3 sequences, under 30% of them singletons. This same sample was also taken into another study, of T cells of mothers and their children.

Sequences were obtained from blood. The receptor source for this set is a girl aged 2-15 years in good health.

This clonotype has a handful of counts. The CDR3 DNA reads as TGCGCCAGCAGCCAAGAGGTAGTCCTCCAAGAGACCCAGTACTTC. Protein product: CASSQEVVLQETQYF. The chain recombines TRBV4-1 with TRBJ2-1; no clear D gene. The end of the DNA fits TRBJ2-5 better, so the J call may be wrong. The CDR3 loop spans 15 amino acids. Germline V gene sequence: CDR1 MGHRA, CDR2 YSYEKL.

The rearrangement uses TRBV14 and TRBJ1-2; unclear D gene. Per germline, CDR1 SGHDN and CDR2 FVKESK. The CDR3 is 15 residues long. Trimming removed 7 bases at V and 8 bases at J, with 23 bases between. The CDR3 DNA reads as TGTGCCAGCATCCGCCGACGGCGTCCCAAGAGGGGCTACACCTTC. Its protein is CASIRRRRPKRGYTF.

This clonotype was counted between two and nine times. The chain uses TRBV9 and TRBJ1-1; D unresolved. Germline CDR1 and CDR2: SGDLS and YYNGEE. The CDR3 contains 14 residues. With 0 bases removed from V and 3 bases from J, the gap between germline ends came to 9 bases. The CDR3 spells CASSVASGYTEAFF. DNA of the CDR3: TGTGCCAGCAGCGTAGCTTCGGGGTACACTGAAGCTTTCTTT.

This clonotype showed up just a few times. V is TRBV5-1 and J is TRBJ2-5; a possible D gene is TRBD2 (6 bases). The J call may be mistaken, given a closer DNA end match to TRBJ2-7. CDR3 size: 14 residues. Germline-derived CDR1 and CDR2 are SGHRS and YFSETQ. CDR3 amino acids: CASSPDLATYEQYF. The DNA of the CDR3 is TGCGCCAGCAGCCCAGATCTAGCGACCTACGAGCAGTACTTC.

This chain uses TRBV4-1 with TRBJ2-3; 7 nucleotides match TRBD1. V shed 5 bases and J 0 bases; nucleotides not matched to a gene: 5. Germline CDR1 and CDR2: MGHRA and YSYEKL. This CDR3 has 15 residues. The CDR3 DNA reads as TGCGCCAGCAGCTCAACACAGGGGAGCACAGATACGCAGTATTTT. This codes for CASSSTQGSTDTQYF.

This clonotype has just a few counts. This chain uses TRBV11-2 with TRBJ1-3; TRBD1 is a possible D gene (5 bases). The CDR3 is 15 amino acids. Germline V gene lookup returns CDR1 SGHAT and CDR2 FQNNGV. Trimming pared 1 base from V and 1 base from J, leaving 8 bases between. Here the CDR3 DNA reads TGTGCCAGCAGCTTAGTGAGGGGTTCTGGAAACACCATATATTTT. It encodes CASSLVRGSGNTIYF.

J is TRBJ2-6 and V is TRBV2; D is perhaps TRBD1 (5 bases). V gave up 7 bases and J gave up 0 bases, with 16 bases separating them. Germline CDR1 SNHLY, CDR2 FYNNEI. The CDR3 contains 17 residues. The CDR3 DNA follows: TGTGCCAGCACCATGACAGTTATAAGCTCTGGGGCCAACGTCCTGACTTTC. The encoded protein is CASTMTVISSGANVLTF.

This clonotype was seen a handful of times. This CDR3 is CASSTITGLSRNTIYF. As DNA, the CDR3 is TGTGCCAGCAGTACAATAACAGGGTTGAGTAGAAACACCATATATTTT. The rearrangement uses TRBV27 and TRBJ1-3, with TRBD1 as a possible D gene (6 bases). Germline assignment: CDR1 MNHEY and CDR2 SMNVEV (reference sequence). The CDR3 consists of 16 residues. Deletions cut 5 bases from V and 5 bases from J, with 19 bases between.

This clonotype occurred a few times. This rearrangement joins TRBV9 to TRBJ2-7; a weak D match, TRBD2 (5 bases). CDR1 SGDLS and CDR2 YYNGEE come from the germline V gene. CDR3 length: 14 amino acids. Trimming removed 2 bases at V and 0 bases at J, with 9 bases between. The chain's CDR3 is CASSVGSDSYEQYF. CDR3 nucleotide sequence: TGTGCCAGCAGCGTGGGGAGTGACTCCTACGAGCAGTACTTC.

The genes are TRBV7-3 and TRBJ2-1; D is unclear. Trimming removed 1 base at V and 0 bases at J, with 10 bases between. Germline CDR1 reads SGHTA; CDR2 reads FQGTGA. This CDR3 comprises 16 residues. The CDR3 DNA reads as TGTGCCAGCAGCTTAATGGCCTCCAGCTCCTACAATGAGCAGTTCTTC. As protein: CASSLMASSSYNEQFF.

This chain uses TRBV2 with TRBJ2-4; perhaps TRBD1 as D (6 bases). This CDR3 spans 14 amino acids. Deletions cut 5 bases from V and 12 bases from J, with 20 bases between. Germline values: CDR1 SNHLY, CDR2 FYNNEI. Here the CDR3 reads CASSLWLGGSDQYF. The CDR3 DNA reads TGTGCCAGCAGTTTGTGGTTAGGGGGTTCGGATCAGTACTTC.

This clonotype was seen a handful of times. The chain employs TRBV3-1 and TRBJ2-5; maybe TRBD1 (5 bases). The V gene's germline CDR1 is LGHDT and CDR2 YNNKEL (reference sequence). This CDR3 is 14 amino acids long. V lost 6 bases, J lost 3 bases, and 14 bases lay in between. The CDR3, as DNA: TGTGCCAGCAGGGCCCTCGGCAGGGAAGAGACCCAGTACTTC. This codes for CASRALGREETQYF.